One sample yielded the 3 T cell receptor beta chains listed below, sequenced in a study of T cell responses to AZD1222 COVID-19 vaccine (dated by TCRdb to about 2021). The method behind the library was the immunoSEQ multiplex PCR assay. Entries here come from immuneACCESS through TCRdb and include only in-frame sequences with V and J called. Some clones fail to appear in such tables; in the studies checked, an unresolved V gene covers under half of the shortfall, and the cause of the remainder is unknown. The sample data list about 150,000 clones, and 70% to 90% of these were observed just once. More than 3% of the sample is taken by the ten largest. The sample's time point label is to be understood as: baseline before first vaccination. The treatment or condition label corresponds to: meningococcal conjugate vaccine given as trial control. The sample here was peripheral blood, taken on day 0 of MenACWY control vaccination. The receptors here all came from an adult in good health.

The chain uses TRBV25-1 and TRBJ2-3; 8 bases fit TRBD1. CDR3 length: 14 amino acids. J gave up 5 bases and V 3 bases, and 4 bases lay outside the gene matches. Per germline, CDR1 MGHDK and CDR2 SYGVNS. The CDR3 DNA sequence: TGTGCCAGCAGTGAGGACAGGGTACAAGATACGCAGTATTTT. Amino acids: CASSEDRVQDTQYF.

The sample holds one count of this clone. The V and J genes are TRBV11-3 and TRBJ1-3; the match to TRBD1 covers 8 bases. CDR1 is SGHNT and CDR2 is YENEEA in the germline V gene. CDR3 length equals 19 residues. Losses at the gene ends were 0 bases for V and 3 bases for J; bases not matched to a gene: 13. The CDR3 reads CASSLDRQGSRRVGNTIYF. The CDR3 nucleotides read TGTGCCAGCAGCTTAGATAGACAGGGGAGTAGAAGAGTTGGAAACACCATATATTTT.

The rearrangement links TRBV5-1 to TRBJ2-1; 9 bases are shared with TRBD2. Trimming cost V 2 bases and J 7 bases; bases outside gene matches: 4. CDR3 length equals 14 residues. Germline assignment: CDR1 SGHRS and CDR2 YFSETQ. The CDR3 coding sequence is TGCGCCAGCAGCTTTAGCGGGGGCTTTAATGAGCAGTTCTTC. Residues: CASSFSGGFNEQFF. The full variable domain, completed using reference TRBV5-1 and TRBJ2-1, is KAGVTQTPRYLIKTRGQQVTLSCSPISGHRSVSWYQQTPGQGLQFLFEYFSETQRNKGNFPGRFSGRQFSNSRSEMNVSTLELGDSALYLCASSFSGGFNEQFFGPGTRLTVL.